These 19 T cell receptor beta chains came from one sample sequenced in a study of T-cell memory formation after mild COVID-19. TCRdb recomputed calls from the 5' RACE reads with MiXCR, one row per CDR3 protein. The sample holds just over 150,000 distinct CDR3 sequences, 25% to 40% seen once. Sequences were obtained from PBMCs or a T cell subset sorted from them (not recorded which). Every receptor here comes from an adult woman who had mild COVID-19 (a few samples of this study predate the infection). Cell type and time point are not known.

V usage is TRBV30 and J usage is TRBJ1-2, with D maybe TRBD1 (5 bases). Germline assignment: CDR1 GTSNPN and CDR2 SVGIG (reference sequence). Trimming pared 4 bases from V and 5 bases from J, leaving 14 bases between. This CDR3 has 13 residues. CDR3 loop: CAWTLGGIYGYTF. The CDR3 DNA reads as TGTGCCTGGACTCTGGGGGGGATATATGGCTACACCTTC.

This clonotype has more than one count but fewer than ten. The rearrangement links TRBV5-1 to TRBJ2-7; possibly TRBD2 for D (6 bases). The CDR3 totals 12 residues. Trimming pared 4 bases from V and 2 bases from J, leaving 7 bases between. Per germline, CDR1 SGHRS and CDR2 YFSETQ. The CDR3 DNA follows: TGCGCCAGCAGCCGGGAGCCCTACGAGCAGTACTTC. Protein: CASSREPYEQYF.

This chain joins TRBV4-1 and TRBJ1-1; maybe TRBD1 (6 bases). V gave up 4 bases and J gave up 0 bases, with 12 bases separating them. CDR3 size: 15 residues. CDR1 is MGHRA, CDR2 YSYEKL, per germline. CDR3 sequence reads: CASSPHRELNTEAFF. CDR3 sequence (DNA): TGCGCCAGCAGCCCCCACAGGGAGTTGAACACTGAAGCTTTCTTT.

The genes are TRBV7-9 and TRBJ2-3; D is unclear. V lost 8 bases to trimming and J lost 6 bases, with 9 bases between them. The CDR3 extends over 11 amino acids. Germline V gene lookup returns CDR1 SEHNR and CDR2 FQNEAQ (reference sequence). CDR3 bases: TGTGCCAGCGAACGGGCGGATACGCAGTATTTT. It encodes CASERADTQYF.

There are many counts of this clonotype. The CDR3 DNA is TGTGCCAGCAGTTACGCGGGGGAGTACACTGAAGCTTTCTTT. Translated: CASSYAGEYTEAFF. The V call is TRBV6-5, the J call TRBJ1-1, with a possible D match to TRBD1 (5 bases). Germline V lookup: CDR1 MNHEY, CDR2 SVGAGI. V lost 2 bases and J lost 3, with 10 bases in between. The CDR3 totals 14 residues.

The chain couples TRBV6-5 to TRBJ2-5; weak D call: TRBD1 (6 bases). V was trimmed by 5 bases and J by 5 bases, leaving 12 bases between them. The CDR3 spans 13 residues. Germline V gene lookup returns CDR1 MNHEY and CDR2 SVGAGI. CDR3 in amino acids: CASSVRTVETQYF. DNA for the CDR3: TGTGCCAGCAGTGTTAGGACAGTTGAGACCCAGTACTTC.

V and J are TRBV24-1 and TRBJ2-7; perhaps TRBD2 as D (6 bases). The germline V and J ends were trimmed by 3 bases and 5 bases, with 16 bases remaining between them. In germline, CDR1 is KGHDR, CDR2 SFDVKD. This CDR3 has 15 amino acids. The CDR3 is CATSDPRLGGDEQYF. CDR3 sequence (DNA): TGTGCCACCAGTGATCCCCGGCTAGGAGGGGACGAGCAGTACTTC.

The V call is TRBV7-8, the J call TRBJ1-2; 10 bases are shared with TRBD1. The V gene end was trimmed by 3 bases and the J gene end by 10 bases; junction bases not matched to a gene: 8. The CDR3 loop spans 14 amino acids. The germline V gene has CDR1 SGHVS and CDR2 FQNEAQ. The CDR3 nucleotides read TGTGCCAGCAGCTTGGGACAGGGGCATCGGGACTACACCTTC. This translates into CASSLGQGHRDYTF.

The table lists this clonotype with a few counts. The J gene is TRBJ2-7, the V gene TRBV5-1; a weak D match, TRBD2 (5 bases). This CDR3 has 13 residues. Trimming removed 2 bases from V and 2 bases from J, with 8 bases in between. CDR1 and CDR2 from the germline V gene are SGHRS and YFSETQ. CDR3 in amino acids: CASSFSGAYEQYF. DNA of the CDR3: TGCGCCAGCAGCTTTTCCGGGGCCTACGAGCAGTACTTC.

The rearrangement links TRBV20-1 to TRBJ2-1; 9 bases line up with TRBD2. The CDR3 spans 16 residues. CDR1 DFQATT and CDR2 SNEGSKA come from the germline V gene (reference sequence). V was clipped by 3 bases and J by 5 bases; unmatched bases: 11. In nucleotides, the CDR3 is TGCAGTGCTAGGGGACTAGCATTGAAGGTCCACAATGAGCAGTTCTTC. This encodes CSARGLALKVHNEQFF.

The sample holds a few counts of this clonotype. V is TRBV7-6 and J is TRBJ2-5; D is perhaps TRBD1 (6 bases). This CDR3 spans 14 amino acids. Germline values: CDR1 SGHVS, CDR2 FNYEAQ. V lost 1 base and J lost 1, with 7 bases in between. Here the CDR3 DNA reads TGTGCCAGCAGCTTAGGACAGGCCCAAGAGACCCAGTACTTC. This codes for CASSLGQAQETQYF.

The gene calls are TRBV7-3 and TRBJ2-1; 10 nucleotides match TRBD2. The CDR3 runs 19 residues. The junction had 11 bases not matched to a gene; V was cut back by 1 base and J by 2 bases. Germline-derived CDR1 and CDR2 are SGHTA and FQGTGA. The CDR3 here is CASSLNPRLAGETYNEQFF. The CDR3 bases are TGTGCCAGCAGCTTAAACCCAAGGCTAGCGGGAGAGACCTACAATGAGCAGTTCTTC.

The chain links TRBV3-1 to TRBJ2-7; D unclear. Germline CDR1 and CDR2: LGHDT and YNNKEL (reference sequence). The V end lost 5 bases, the J end lost 6 bases, and 14 bases lay between the germline ends. The CDR3 covers 13 residues. CDR3 residues: CASSLSTPGEQYF. Written as DNA, the CDR3 is TGTGCCAGCAGCTTATCGACCCCGGGCGAGCAGTACTTC.

This clonotype occurred a few times. The rearrangement uses TRBV4-3 and TRBJ1-1, with D unresolved. The CDR3 runs 12 residues. Germline V gene sequence: CDR1 LGHNA, CDR2 YSLEER. V lost 0 bases to trimming and J lost 8 bases, with 7 bases between them. The CDR3 nucleotides read TGCGCCAGCAGCCAAGAAGGAGGGGAAGCTTTCTTT. It translates to CASSQEGGEAFF.

The chain joins TRBV28 to TRBJ2-1, with 8 bases fitting TRBD2. Germline CDR1 reads MDHEN; CDR2 reads SYDVKM. V was pared by 5 bases and J by 5 bases, with 14 bases of the junction left unmatched. The CDR3 has 17 amino acids. Here the CDR3 reads CASSPRSGSAGNNEQFF. In DNA, the CDR3 is TGTGCCAGCAGTCCCAGGAGCGGGAGTGCGGGCAACAATGAGCAGTTCTTC.

The V and J genes are TRBV11-2 and TRBJ2-6; D not certain. The CDR3 is 14 amino acids. Germline V gives CDR1 SGHAT, CDR2 FQNNGV. Trimming took 0 bases from V and 2 from J, leaving 2 bases between them. CDR3 in DNA: TGTGCCAGCAGCTTAGATGCTGGGGCCAACGTCCTGACTTTC. This encodes CASSLDAGANVLTF. Drawing the rest from reference TRBV11-2 and TRBJ2-6, the complete variable domain is EAGVAQSPRYKIIEKRQSVAFWCNPISGHATLYWYQQILGQGPKLLIQFQNNGVVDDSQLPKDRFSAERLKGVDSTLKIQPAKLEDSAVYLCASSLDAGANVLTFGAGSRLTVL.

The V gene is TRBV5-5, the J gene TRBJ2-7; 7 bases fit TRBD1. Germline V gives CDR1 SGHKS, CDR2 YYEKEE (reference sequence). Unmatched junction bases numbered 6, after V lost 3 bases and J lost 3 bases. The CDR3 covers 14 residues. CDR3 nucleotides: TGTGCCAGCAGCTCAAGGACAGGACTCTACGAGCAGTACTTC. It encodes CASSSRTGLYEQYF.

This rearrangement joins TRBV7-9 to TRBJ1-3, with 9 bases matching TRBD1. The CDR3 sequence is 15 residues long. The V segment lost 6 bases and the J segment 4 bases; nucleotides outside the gene matches: 7. Germline V gene data show CDR1 as SEHNR and CDR2 as FQNEAQ (reference sequence). CDR3 bases: TGTGCCAGCAGTTACGGGACAGGGCAAGGAAACACCATATATTTT. Protein sequence: CASSYGTGQGNTIYF.

In this sample, this clonotype turned up once. One junction end does not reproduce the germline sequence, and a read error may be involved. Here the CDR3 DNA reads TGTGCCAGCAGCCCTGTGCGGCAGGGGAACCCTGAAGCTTTCTTT. It translates to CASSPVRQGNPEAFF. The V gene is TRBV12-3 or TRBV12-4, the J gene TRBJ1-1; possibly TRBD1 for D (6 bases). The CDR3 spans 15 residues.